Listed below are T cell receptor beta chains from one sample, sequenced in a study of T-cell memory formation after mild COVID-19. Using its own MiXCR run on the 5' RACE reads, TCRdb lists one record per CDR3 protein. The top ten hold 20% to 25% of the sample, which has hundreds of thousands of distinct CDR3 sequences, about 16% seen once. Sequencing used PBMCs or a T cell subset sorted from them (not recorded which). The receptor source for this set is a man aged 18 to 30 who had mild COVID-19 (a few samples of this study predate the infection). Cell type and time point are not known. Both conserved end residues are part of each CDR3. The order of the fields is V gene, clone size, J gene, D gene, CDR3 DNA, CDR3 protein. D genes are given only for firm matches. Only some rows state a clone size, as once, few, many or a class for expanded clones.

TRBV4-3	NA	TRBJ1-4	TRBD1	TGCGCCAGCAGCCAAGGAGCAGGGGGGCGTGAAAAACTGTTTTTT	CASSQGAGGREKLFF
TRBV6-6	NA	TRBJ1-1	NA	TGTGCCAGCAGTTACTCGAGCTTTGAAGCTTTCTTT	CASSYSSFEAFF
TRBV20-1	many	TRBJ1-2	NA	TGCAGTGCTAGTCCCAGGGGCTATGGCTACACCTTC	CSASPRGYGYTF
TRBV20-1	few	TRBJ2-5	NA	TGCAGTGCTGCCCGGACAGCCCAAGAGACCCAGTACTTC	CSAARTAQETQYF
TRBV7-2	NA	TRBJ1-2	NA	TGTGCCAGCAGCCTACCCGGTACAGGGTTACGTGGCTACACCTTC	CASSLPGTGLRGYTF
TRBV4-3	NA	TRBJ2-3	NA	TGCGCCAGCAGCCAAGATCTGGGAGATACGCAGTATTTT	CASSQDLGDTQYF
TRBV11-3	NA	TRBJ2-4	NA	TGTGCCAGCAGCCCTAGCTCAGGGGGGAACATTCAGTACTTC	CASSPSSGGNIQYF
TRBV11-1	few	TRBJ2-3	NA	TGTGCCAGCAGCCCACGGGCCTTCAACACAGATACGCAGTATTTT	CASSPRAFNTDTQYF
TRBV20-1	NA	TRBJ2-3	NA	TGCAGTGCTAGAGACCACGGGGTGAGACAGCCCTGGACAGATACGCAGTATTTT	CSARDHGVRQPWTDTQYF
TRBV11-2	NA	TRBJ2-2	NA	TGTGCCAGCAGCTTAGCCAGAAGGGGCGGGGAGCTGTTTTTT	CASSLARRGGELFF
TRBV12-3/TRBV12-4	NA	TRBJ2-2	TRBD1	TGTGCCAGCAGTTTGGGACAGGATTTAGCCGGGGAGCTGTTTTTT	CASSLGQDLAGELFF
TRBV4-1	many	TRBJ2-3	NA	TGCGCCAGCAGCCAAGAGGGCCCTCCGAACACAGATACGCAGTATTTT	CASSQEGPPNTDTQYF